Following are 7 T cell receptor beta chains from one sample sequenced in a study of blood T cell repertoires in COVID-19. Sequencing was performed with immunoSEQ multiplex PCR; in TCRdb, only in-frame clones are kept and a portion is missing. The sample shows 250,000 to 350,000 clones, about 89% of them seen only once. Source material: peripheral blood. These receptors came from a woman aged 40 to 49 who had recovered from COVID-19.

The chain couples TRBV28 to TRBJ2-1, with 8 bases identical to TRBD1. V was clipped by 3 bases and J by 6 bases; unmatched bases: 1. CDR1 and CDR2 from the germline V gene are MDHEN and SYDVKM. This CDR3 has 13 residues. CDR3 in amino acids: CASSLGQANEQFF. The CDR3 region has the DNA TGTGCCAGCAGTTTGGGACAGGCCAATGAGCAGTTCTTC.

CDR3 sequence: CASRGLATNEKLFF. Here the CDR3 DNA reads TGTGCCAGTCGGGGGTTGGCAACTAATGAAAAACTGTTTTTT. The V and J genes are TRBV19 and TRBJ1-4; possible D gene TRBD1, 5 bases. V was clipped by 8 bases and J by 0 bases, with 10 bases between them. The CDR3 sequence is 14 residues long. Germline V CDR1 and CDR2: LNHDA, SQIVND (reference sequence).

The rearrangement uses TRBV28 and TRBJ1-4, with TRBD1 matching 10 bases. V was pared by 10 bases and J by 2 bases, with 10 bases of the junction left unmatched. CDR3 length: 16 residues. The V gene's germline CDR1 is MDHEN and CDR2 SYDVKM. This chain's CDR3 is CATTGGEGSTNEKLFF. CDR3 bases: TGTGCCACGACAGGGGGCGAGGGATCGACTAATGAAAAACTGTTTTTT.

This chain joins TRBV5-1 and TRBJ2-7; TRBD2 might be the D (6 bases). V was clipped by 2 bases and J by 6 bases, with 21 bases between them. CDR3 size: 16 residues. The germline CDR1 and CDR2 sequences are SGHRS and YFSETQ. CDR3: CASSLTARRVGAEQYF. In DNA, the CDR3 is TGCGCCAGCAGCTTAACCGCCCGGAGGGTAGGCGCCGAGCAGTACTTC. The full variable domain, with the rest looked up from reference TRBV5-1 and TRBJ2-7, is KAGVTQTPRYLIKTRGQQVTLSCSPISGHRSVSWYQQTPGQGLQFLFEYFSETQRNKGNFPGRFSGRQFSNSRSEMNVSTLELGDSALYLCASSLTARRVGAEQYFGPGTRLTVT.

As to this clone: A read error may account for a junction end that differs from germline. As DNA, the CDR3 is TGCAGCGTTGGGGTCACTAGCACGGATACGCAGTATTTT. The encoded protein is CSVGVTSTDTQYF. The V and J genes are TRBV29-1 and TRBJ2-3; D might be TRBD2 (6 bases). Per the germline V gene, CDR1 is SQVTM and CDR2 is ANQGSEA. This CDR3 is built from 13 residues.

This chain joins TRBV15 and TRBJ1-3; 9 positions agree with TRBD1. The germline CDR1 and CDR2 sequences are LNHNV and YYDKDF (reference sequence). CDR3 size: 18 residues. Trimming took 0 bases from V and 4 from J; bases not matched to a gene: 10. CDR3 DNA: TGTGCCACCAGCAGAGATCGGCCCGAGACAGGGGGGGGAAACACCATATATTTT. Residues: CATSRDRPETGGGNTIYF.

This sequence joins TRBV6-4 and TRBJ2-7; 9 bases align to TRBD2. CDR1 MRHNA and CDR2 SNTAGT come from the germline V gene. V dropped 2 bases and J dropped 0; count of bases not matched to a gene: 5. The CDR3 is made up of 16 amino acids. The CDR3 nucleotides read TGTGCCAGCAGTGACGGGCTAGCGGGGAGCTCCTACGAGCAGTACTTC. It yields the protein CASSDGLAGSSYEQYF.